The 2 T cell receptor beta chains below all came from one sample that was sequenced in a study of cytomegalovirus exposure and HLA in healthy donors. This PCR relied on a set of 60 Vbeta primers and 13 Jbeta primers. The table came from immunoSEQ multiplex PCR; TCRdb's copy has only in-frame clones and leaves some out. The sample consists of roughly 200,000 clones, around three quarters of them appearing once. The sequenced sample was PBMCs. These receptors all stem from a woman aged 25 to 39 in good health and CMV-seronegative.

J is TRBJ2-2 and V is TRBV10-1; the match to TRBD1 covers 12 bases. CDR3 length: 15 amino acids. The germline gives CDR1 WNHNN, CDR2 SYGVQD (reference sequence). The junction had 2 bases not matched to a gene; V was cut back by 4 bases and J by 5 bases. The CDR3 DNA sequence: TGCGCCAGCAGTGGGGACAGGGGGCCGACCGGGGAGCTGTTTTTT. This translates into CASSGDRGPTGELFF.

The chain combines TRBV5-1 with TRBJ2-1; 12 nucleotides agree with TRBD2. V gave up 0 bases and J gave up 6 bases; unmatched junction bases: 4. Germline CDR1 reads SGHRS; CDR2 reads YFSETQ. The length of the CDR3 is 16 residues. The CDR3 protein is CASSLEGLAGPNEQFF. The CDR3 DNA sequence: TGCGCCAGCAGCTTGGAGGGACTAGCGGGCCCCAATGAGCAGTTCTTC.